In its sample, the clone carrying this TCR beta chain was seen many times. Its target is unknown. TCRdb re-derived calls from the reads in MiXCR, one entry per CDR3 protein. This table holds approximately 110,000 distinct CDR3 sequences, 9.5% to 13% found once. V was pared by 5 bases and J by 6 bases, with 4 bases of the junction left unmatched. Germline V lookup: CDR1 SGHTA, CDR2 FQGTGA. The CDR3 is 13 amino acids. This entry comes from a study of T cell repertoires in cytomegalovirus infection. Whole-study context: Shared public TCR beta signatures pointed to both CMV infection and a matching HLA type.

General study points: There were HLA-C-restricted CMV-specific TCR beta clonotypes dominating the ex vivo response. Of the TCR beta families, the public ones yielded a cumulative frequency that identified carriers of CMV plus the relevant HLA.

Sequencing used PBMCs, sequenced either directly or after in vitro stimulation (not recorded which). The source of this sequence is a human donor in good health (CMV status not recorded). Some clones in this sample may be carry-over from other donors' samples. The rearrangement links TRBV7-3 to TRBJ2-1; 7 bases are a match to TRBD2. CDR3 residues: CASSAGLGNEQFF. In nucleotides, the CDR3 is TGTGCCAGCAGCGCCGGACTAGGCAATGAGCAGTTCTTC.